This TCR beta chain was documented in a study of T-cell reconstitution after alpha-beta-depleted transplantation in children (dated by TCRdb to 2016 to 2017). As for the study more broadly: Using TCR repertoire profiling, the study quantitatively followed how T-cell immune reconstitution unfolded in children after TCRalphabeta/CD19-depleted allogeneic hematopoietic cell transplantation.

Concerning this clonotype: Its target antigen remains unknown. No qualities accompany the bases; no much larger clone lies one base away.

Library preparation was by PCR. Sequencing was carried out with an Illumina HiSeq 2500. Molecular barcoding was employed in the preparation of TCR libraries, with unique molecular identifiers being used to normalize TCRbeta repertoire quantification. The public reads were reanalyzed by TCRdb: fastp trimming at Q25, MiXCR alignment, in-frame beta chains only. Each entry is one CDR3 protein sequence, shown with its most common DNA and genes. The sample yields hundreds of thousands of distinct CDR3 sequences; 15% to 20% were counted once. The ten largest clones capture 2.5% to 4% of the sample. The specimen comprised PBMCs from the stem cell graft donor, sampled from the stem cell graft. The source is a human donor who donated a stem cell graft to a child with acute lymphoblastic leukemia.

At the DNA level, the sequence is TGCAGTGCTTGGGTGGACACAGATACGCAGTATTTT. Its translation reads: CSAWVDTDTQYF. Recombination linked TRBV20-1 to TRBJ2-3, with no D gene named confidently. The CDR3 covers 12 residues, taking in both the cysteine and the phenylalanine. Kept here is only the CDR3 DNA, which spans 36 bases and is read in frame from base 1. Reading the germline V gene (reference sequence) gives CDR1 DFQATT and CDR2 SNEGSKA. V was cut back by 5 bases and J by 2 bases, leaving a gap of 8 bases between them.